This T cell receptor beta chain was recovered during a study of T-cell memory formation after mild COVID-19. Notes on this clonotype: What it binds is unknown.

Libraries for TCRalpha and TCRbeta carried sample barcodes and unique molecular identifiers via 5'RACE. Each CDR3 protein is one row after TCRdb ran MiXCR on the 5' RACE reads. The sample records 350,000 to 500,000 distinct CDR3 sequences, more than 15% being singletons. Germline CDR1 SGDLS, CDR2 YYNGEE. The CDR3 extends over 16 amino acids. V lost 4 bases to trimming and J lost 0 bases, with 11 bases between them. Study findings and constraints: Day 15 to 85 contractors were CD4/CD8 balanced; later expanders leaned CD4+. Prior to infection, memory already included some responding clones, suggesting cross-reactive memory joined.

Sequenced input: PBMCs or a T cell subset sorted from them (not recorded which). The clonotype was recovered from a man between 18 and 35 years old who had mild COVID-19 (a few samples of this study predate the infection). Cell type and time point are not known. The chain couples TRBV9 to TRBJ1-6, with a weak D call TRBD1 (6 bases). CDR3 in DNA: TGTGCCAGCAGCCAAGGGGGAAGCTCCTATAATTCACCCCTCCACTTT. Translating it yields CASSQGGSSYNSPLHF. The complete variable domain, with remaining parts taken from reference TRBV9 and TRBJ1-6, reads DSGVTQTPKHLITATGQRVTLRCSPRSGDLSVYWYQQSLDQGLQFLIQYYNGEERAKGNILERFSAQQFPDLHSELNLSSLELGDSALYFCASSQGGSSYNSPLHFGNGTRLTVT.